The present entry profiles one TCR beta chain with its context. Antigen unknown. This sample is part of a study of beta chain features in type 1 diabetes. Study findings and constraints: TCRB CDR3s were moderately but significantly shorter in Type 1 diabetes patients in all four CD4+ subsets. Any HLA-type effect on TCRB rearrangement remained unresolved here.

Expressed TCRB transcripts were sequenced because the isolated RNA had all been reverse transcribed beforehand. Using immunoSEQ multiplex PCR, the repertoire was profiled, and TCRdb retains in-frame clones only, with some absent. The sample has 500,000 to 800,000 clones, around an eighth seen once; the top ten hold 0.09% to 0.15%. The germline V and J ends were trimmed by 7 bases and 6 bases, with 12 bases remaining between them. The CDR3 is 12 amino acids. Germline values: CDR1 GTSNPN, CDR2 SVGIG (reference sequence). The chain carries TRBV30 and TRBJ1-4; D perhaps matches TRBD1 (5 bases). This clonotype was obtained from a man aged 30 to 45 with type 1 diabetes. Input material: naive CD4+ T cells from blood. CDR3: CALAGTYEKLFF. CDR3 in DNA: TGTGCCTTAGCCGGGACTTATGAAAAACTGTTTTTT.